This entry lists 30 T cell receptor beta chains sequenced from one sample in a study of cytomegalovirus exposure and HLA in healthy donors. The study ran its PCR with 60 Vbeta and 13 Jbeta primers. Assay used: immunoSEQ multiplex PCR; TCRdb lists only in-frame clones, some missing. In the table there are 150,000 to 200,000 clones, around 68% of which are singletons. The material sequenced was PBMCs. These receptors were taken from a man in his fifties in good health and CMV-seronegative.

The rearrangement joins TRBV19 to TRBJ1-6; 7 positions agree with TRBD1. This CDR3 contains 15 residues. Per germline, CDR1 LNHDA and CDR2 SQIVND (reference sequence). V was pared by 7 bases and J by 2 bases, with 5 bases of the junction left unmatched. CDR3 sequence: CASTDRVAYNSPLHF. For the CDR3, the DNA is TGTGCCAGTACTGACAGGGTCGCCTATAATTCACCCCTCCACTTT.

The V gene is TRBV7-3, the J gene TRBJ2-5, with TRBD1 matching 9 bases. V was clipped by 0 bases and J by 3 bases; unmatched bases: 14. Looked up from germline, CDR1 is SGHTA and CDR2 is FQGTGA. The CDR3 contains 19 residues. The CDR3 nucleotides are TGTGCCAGCAGCTTAACGCCGGGACAGGGAGGATCACCGGAAGAGACCCAGTACTTC. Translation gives CASSLTPGQGGSPEETQYF.

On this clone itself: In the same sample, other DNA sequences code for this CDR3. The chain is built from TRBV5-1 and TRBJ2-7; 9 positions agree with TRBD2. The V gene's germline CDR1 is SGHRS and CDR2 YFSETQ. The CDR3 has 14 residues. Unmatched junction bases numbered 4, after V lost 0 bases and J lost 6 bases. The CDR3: CASSLVAGAGEQYF. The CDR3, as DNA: TGCGCCAGCAGCTTGGTAGCGGGGGCGGGCGAGCAGTACTTC.

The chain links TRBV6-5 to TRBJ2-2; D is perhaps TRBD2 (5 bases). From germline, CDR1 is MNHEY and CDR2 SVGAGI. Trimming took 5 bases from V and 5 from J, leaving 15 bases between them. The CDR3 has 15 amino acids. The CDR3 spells CASSNLEGRTGELFF. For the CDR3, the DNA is TGTGCCAGCAGTAACCTAGAGGGCAGGACCGGGGAGCTGTTTTTT.

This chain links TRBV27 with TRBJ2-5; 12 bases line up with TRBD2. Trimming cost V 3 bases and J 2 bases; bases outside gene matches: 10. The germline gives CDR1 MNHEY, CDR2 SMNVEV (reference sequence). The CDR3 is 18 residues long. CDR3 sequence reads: CASSFRLAGAGRQETQYF. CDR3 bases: TGTGCCAGCAGTTTCCGACTAGCGGGGGCCGGAAGGCAAGAGACCCAGTACTTC.

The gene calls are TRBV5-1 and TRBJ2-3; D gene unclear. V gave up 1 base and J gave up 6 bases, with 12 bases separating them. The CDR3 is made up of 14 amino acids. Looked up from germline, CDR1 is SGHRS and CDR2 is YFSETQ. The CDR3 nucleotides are TGCGCCAGCAGCTTGCGGTGGTCGGTGGATACGCAGTATTTT. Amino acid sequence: CASSLRWSVDTQYF.

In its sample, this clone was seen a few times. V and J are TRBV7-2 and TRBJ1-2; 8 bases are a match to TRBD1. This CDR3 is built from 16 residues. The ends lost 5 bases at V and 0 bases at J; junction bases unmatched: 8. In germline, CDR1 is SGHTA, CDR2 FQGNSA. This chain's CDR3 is CASSTRTGTSNYGYTF. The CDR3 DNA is TGTGCCAGCAGCACTCGGACAGGGACCTCTAACTATGGCTACACCTTC.

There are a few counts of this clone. The CDR3 protein is CASSVLAGGHGEQYF. The CDR3 DNA follows: TGTGCCAGTAGTGTTCTAGCGGGGGGCCACGGCGAGCAGTACTTC. The chain couples TRBV19 to TRBJ2-7; TRBD2 matches 11 bases. The trim removed 5 bases at V and 6 bases at J, leaving 9 bases unmatched. Germline CDR1 reads LNHDA; CDR2 reads SQIVND (reference sequence). This CDR3 comprises 15 residues.

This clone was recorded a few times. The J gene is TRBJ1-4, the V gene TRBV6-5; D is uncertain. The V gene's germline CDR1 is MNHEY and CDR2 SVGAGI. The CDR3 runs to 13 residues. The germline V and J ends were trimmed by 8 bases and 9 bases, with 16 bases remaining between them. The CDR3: CASRRHLGKKLFF. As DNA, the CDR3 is TGTGCCAGCCGAAGGCACCTAGGCAAAAAACTGTTTTTT.

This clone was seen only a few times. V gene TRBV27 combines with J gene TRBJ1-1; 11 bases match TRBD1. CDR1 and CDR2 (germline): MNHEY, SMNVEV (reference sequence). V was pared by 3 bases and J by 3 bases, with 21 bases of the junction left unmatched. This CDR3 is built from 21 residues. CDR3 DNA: TGTGCCAGCAGTTTGAGAAGTTACCCTATGGACAGGGGGCTTGGGGACACTGAAGCTTTCTTT. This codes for CASSLRSYPMDRGLGDTEAFF.

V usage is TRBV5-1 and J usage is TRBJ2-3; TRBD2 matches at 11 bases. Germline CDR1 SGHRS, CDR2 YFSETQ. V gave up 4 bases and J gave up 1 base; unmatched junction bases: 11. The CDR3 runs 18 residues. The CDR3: CASSGLGSGGAGTDTQYF. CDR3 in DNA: TGCGCCAGCAGCGGGCTTGGTAGCGGGGGGGCGGGCACAGATACGCAGTATTTT.

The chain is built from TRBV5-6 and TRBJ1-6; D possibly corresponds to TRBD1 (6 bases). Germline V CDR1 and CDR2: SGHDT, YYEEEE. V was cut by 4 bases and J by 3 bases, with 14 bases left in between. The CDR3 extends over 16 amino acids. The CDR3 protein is CASSLPTGFYNSPLHF. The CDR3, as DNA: TGTGCCAGCAGCCTCCCGACAGGATTCTATAATTCACCCCTCCACTTT. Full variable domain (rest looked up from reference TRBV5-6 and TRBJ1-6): DAGVTQSPTHLIKTRGQQVTLRCSPKSGHDTVSWYQQALGQGPQFIFQYYEEEERQRGNFPDRFSGHQFPNYSSELNVNALLLGDSALYLCASSLPTGFYNSPLHFGNGTRLTVT.

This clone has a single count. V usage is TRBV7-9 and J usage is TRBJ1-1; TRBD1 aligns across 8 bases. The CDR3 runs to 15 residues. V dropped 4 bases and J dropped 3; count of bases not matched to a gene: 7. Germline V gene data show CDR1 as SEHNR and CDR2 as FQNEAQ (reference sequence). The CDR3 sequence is CASSSRTGRDTEAFF. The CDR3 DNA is TGTGCCAGCAGCTCCCGGACAGGGAGGGACACTGAAGCTTTCTTT.

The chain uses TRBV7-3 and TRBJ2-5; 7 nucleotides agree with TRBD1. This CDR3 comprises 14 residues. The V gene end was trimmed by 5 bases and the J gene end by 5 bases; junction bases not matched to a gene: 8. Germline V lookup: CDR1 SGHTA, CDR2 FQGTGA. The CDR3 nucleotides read TGTGCCAGCAGCCTGACAGGGCGAGGGGAGACCCAGTACTTC. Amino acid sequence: CASSLTGRGETQYF.

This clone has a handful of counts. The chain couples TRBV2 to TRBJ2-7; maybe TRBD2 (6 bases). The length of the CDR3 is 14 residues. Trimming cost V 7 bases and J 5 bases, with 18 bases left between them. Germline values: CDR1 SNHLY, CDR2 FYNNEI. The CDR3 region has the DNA TGTGCCAGCACCCCTCAGGGACTCGCCCACGAGCAGTACTTC. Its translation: CASTPQGLAHEQYF.

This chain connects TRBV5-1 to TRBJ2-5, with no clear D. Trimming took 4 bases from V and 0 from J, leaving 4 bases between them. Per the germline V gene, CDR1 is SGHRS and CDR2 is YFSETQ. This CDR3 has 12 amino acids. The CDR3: CASSAYQETQYF. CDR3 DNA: TGCGCCAGCAGCGCGTACCAAGAGACCCAGTACTTC.

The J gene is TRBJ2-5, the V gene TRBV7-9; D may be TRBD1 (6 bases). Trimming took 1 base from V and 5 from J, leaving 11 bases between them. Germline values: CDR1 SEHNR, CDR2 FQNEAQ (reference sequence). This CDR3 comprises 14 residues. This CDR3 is CASSLDGGPETQYF. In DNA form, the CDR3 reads TGTGCCAGCAGCTTAGATGGGGGCCCTGAGACCCAGTACTTC.

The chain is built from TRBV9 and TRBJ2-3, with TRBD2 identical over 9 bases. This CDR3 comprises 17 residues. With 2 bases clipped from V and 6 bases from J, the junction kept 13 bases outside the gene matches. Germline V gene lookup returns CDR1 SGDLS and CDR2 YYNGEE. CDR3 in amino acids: CASSVGPRAGGRDTQYF. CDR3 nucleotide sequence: TGTGCCAGCAGCGTGGGGCCTCGGGCGGGGGGGCGGGATACGCAGTATTTT.

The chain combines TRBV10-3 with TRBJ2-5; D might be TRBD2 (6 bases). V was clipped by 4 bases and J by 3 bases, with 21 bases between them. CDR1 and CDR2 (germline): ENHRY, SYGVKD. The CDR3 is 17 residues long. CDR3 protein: CAISASMAGLREETQYF. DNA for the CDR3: TGTGCCATCAGTGCATCCATGGCGGGACTCCGCGAAGAGACCCAGTACTTC.

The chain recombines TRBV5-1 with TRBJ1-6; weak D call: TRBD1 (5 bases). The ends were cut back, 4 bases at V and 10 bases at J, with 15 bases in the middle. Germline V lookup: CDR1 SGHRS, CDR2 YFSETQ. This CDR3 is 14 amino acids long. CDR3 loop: CASSLQGGESPLHF. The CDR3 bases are TGCGCCAGCAGCCTCCAGGGAGGGGAGTCACCCCTCCACTTT. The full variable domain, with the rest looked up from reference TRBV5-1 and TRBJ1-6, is KAGVTQTPRYLIKTRGQQVTLSCSPISGHRSVSWYQQTPGQGLQFLFEYFSETQRNKGNFPGRFSGRQFSNSRSEMNVSTLELGDSALYLCASSLQGGESPLHFGNGTRLTVT.

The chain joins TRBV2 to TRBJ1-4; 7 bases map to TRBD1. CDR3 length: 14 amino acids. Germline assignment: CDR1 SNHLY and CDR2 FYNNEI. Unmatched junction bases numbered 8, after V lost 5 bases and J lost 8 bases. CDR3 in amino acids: CASSYTGAGEKLFF. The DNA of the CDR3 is TGTGCCAGCAGTTATACAGGGGCGGGAGAAAAACTGTTTTTT.

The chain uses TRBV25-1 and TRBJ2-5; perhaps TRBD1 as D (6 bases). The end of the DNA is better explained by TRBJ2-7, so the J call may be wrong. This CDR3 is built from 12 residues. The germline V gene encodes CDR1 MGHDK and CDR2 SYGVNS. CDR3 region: CASSVTGYEQYF. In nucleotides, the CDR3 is TGTGCCAGCAGTGTCACAGGGTACGAGCAGTACTTC.

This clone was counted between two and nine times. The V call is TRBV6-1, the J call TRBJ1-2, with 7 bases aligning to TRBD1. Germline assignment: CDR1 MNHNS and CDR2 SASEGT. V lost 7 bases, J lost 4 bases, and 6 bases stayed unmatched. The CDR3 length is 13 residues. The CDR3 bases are TGTGCCAGCATAAAGGGGGCGTTCTATGGCTACACCTTC. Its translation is CASIKGAFYGYTF.

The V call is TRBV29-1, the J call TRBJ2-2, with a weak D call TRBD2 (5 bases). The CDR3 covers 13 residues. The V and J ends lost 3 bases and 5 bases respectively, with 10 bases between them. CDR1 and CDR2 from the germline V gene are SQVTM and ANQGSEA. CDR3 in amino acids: CSVDWRNTGELFF. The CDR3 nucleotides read TGCAGCGTTGATTGGAGGAATACCGGGGAGCTGTTTTTT.

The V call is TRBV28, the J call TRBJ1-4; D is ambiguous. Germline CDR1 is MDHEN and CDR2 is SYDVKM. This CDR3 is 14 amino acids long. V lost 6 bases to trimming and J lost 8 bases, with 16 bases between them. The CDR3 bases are TGTGCCAGCAGGACACGGCCCCCGGCGGAAAAACTGTTTTTT. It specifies CASRTRPPAEKLFF. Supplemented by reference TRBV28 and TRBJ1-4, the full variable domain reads DVKVTQSSRYLVKRTGEKVFLECVQDMDHENMFWYRQDPGLGLRLIYFSYDVKMKEKGDIPEGYSVSREKKERFSLILESASTNQTSMYLCASRTRPPAEKLFFGSGTQLSVL.

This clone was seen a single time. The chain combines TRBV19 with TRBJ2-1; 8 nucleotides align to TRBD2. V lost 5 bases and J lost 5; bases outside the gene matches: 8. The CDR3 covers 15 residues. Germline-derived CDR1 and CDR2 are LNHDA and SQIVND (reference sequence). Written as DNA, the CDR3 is TGTGCCAGTAGTGACGGGGGGGCCGGTGACAATGAGCAGTTCTTC. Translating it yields CASSDGGAGDNEQFF.

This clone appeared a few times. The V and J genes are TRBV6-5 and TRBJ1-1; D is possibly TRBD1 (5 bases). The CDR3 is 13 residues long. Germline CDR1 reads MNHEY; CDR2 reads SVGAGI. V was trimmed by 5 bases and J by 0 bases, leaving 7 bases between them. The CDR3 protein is CASSLQVNTEAFF. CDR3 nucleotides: TGTGCCAGCAGTCTACAGGTGAACACTGAAGCTTTCTTT.

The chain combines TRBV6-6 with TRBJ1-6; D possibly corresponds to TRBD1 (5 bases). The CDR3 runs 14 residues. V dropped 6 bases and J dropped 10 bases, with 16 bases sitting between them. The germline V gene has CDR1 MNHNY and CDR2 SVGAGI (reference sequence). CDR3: CASSLGGKSSPLHF. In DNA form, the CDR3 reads TGTGCCAGCAGCTTGGGGGGGAAGAGCTCACCCCTCCACTTT.

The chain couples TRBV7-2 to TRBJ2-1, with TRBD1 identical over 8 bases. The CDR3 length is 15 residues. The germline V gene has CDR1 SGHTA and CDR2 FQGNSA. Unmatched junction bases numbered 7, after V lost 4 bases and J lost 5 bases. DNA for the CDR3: TGTGCCAGCAGCTCGCAGACAGGGGCCAACAATGAGCAGTTCTTC. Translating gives CASSSQTGANNEQFF.

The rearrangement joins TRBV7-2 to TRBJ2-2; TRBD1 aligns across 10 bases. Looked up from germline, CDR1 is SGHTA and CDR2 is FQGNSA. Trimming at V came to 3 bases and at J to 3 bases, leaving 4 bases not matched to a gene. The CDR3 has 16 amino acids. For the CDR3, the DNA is TGTGCCAGCAGCTTGAGGGGGACAGGGGACACCGGGGAGCTGTTTTTT. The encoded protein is CASSLRGTGDTGELFF.